This T cell receptor beta chain appears in the sequencing data of a study of OX40 agonist ivuxolimab in advanced cancers. The CDR3 is 14 amino acids. V shed 3 bases, J shed 4 bases, and the junction held 6 bases outside the gene matches. The germline gives CDR1 SGHNT, CDR2 YYREEE (reference sequence). Sequencing was performed with immunoSEQ multiplex PCR; in TCRdb, only in-frame clones are kept and a portion is missing. The sample holds 90,000 to 120,000 clones, around 93% seen once. This sequence was found in an adult with an advanced solid tumor such as melanoma, head and neck, liver or kidney cancer. Specimen: CD4+ or CD8+ T cells sorted from blood, collected in a trial of the OX40 agonist ivuxolimab. The chain uses TRBV5-4 and TRBJ1-2; 7 bases are a match to TRBD1. This CDR3 is CASSSTGSVYGYTF. The CDR3 nucleotides are TGTGCCAGCAGCTCGACAGGGTCAGTCTATGGCTACACCTTC.